The rows below give T cell receptor beta chains drawn from one sample of a study of regulatory T cells in long-lasting Graves disease. From the multiplex PCR reads, TCRdb called clonotypes with MiXCR, one entry per CDR3 protein. The sample shows approximately 400,000 distinct CDR3 sequences, about 25% of them seen only once. This specimen consisted of peripheral blood mononuclear cells (PBMCs), obtained when the disease was refractory, from a patient treated with antithyroid drugs. These receptors all stem from a female donor with Graves disease. Each CDR3 is given with its conserved first and last residue. The D gene is left open where the match is weak. Rows may omit the clone size; those that give it use once, few, many or a size class.

CDR3 protein,CDR3 DNA,V gene,clone size,J gene,D gene
CATSRDASGIVTDTQYF,TGTGCCACCAGCAGAGATGCTAGCGGGATCGTCACAGATACGCAGTATTTT,TRBV15,many,TRBJ2-3,TRBD2
CASSEARQGESSYEQYF,TGTGCCAGCAGTGAGGCCAGACAGGGGGAAAGCTCCTACGAGCAGTACTTC,TRBV6-1,many,TRBJ2-7,TRBD1
CASSLRRTGTGRLAGRSTGELFF,TGTGCCAGCAGCTTGAGGAGGACCGGGACAGGCCGACTAGCGGGAAGGAGCACCGGGGAGCTGTTTTTT,TRBV5-5,.,TRBJ2-2,TRBD2
CASSPPGPSGQETQYF,TGTGCCAGCAGCCCCCCCGGGCCTAGCGGGCAAGAGACCCAGTACTTC,TRBV7-8,many,TRBJ2-5,TRBD2
CSARIGQVGYEKLFF,TGCAGTGCTCGGATCGGACAGGTGGGGTATGAAAAACTGTTTTTT,TRBV20-1,.,TRBJ1-4,TRBD1
CANSDGGNTEAFF,TGCGCCAACAGCGATGGTGGGAACACTGAAGCTTTCTTT,TRBV5-1,.,TRBJ1-1,.
CASSHRATTYEQYF,TGTGCCAGCAGTCACAGGGCCACCACCTACGAGCAGTACTTC,TRBV14,.,TRBJ2-7,.
CASSPDIANTGELFF,TGTGCCAGCAGCCCCGACATCGCGAACACCGGGGAGCTGTTTTTT,TRBV7-9,.,TRBJ2-2,.
CASSFRIAGELFF,TGTGCCAGCAGTTTTAGAATAGCCGGGGAGCTGTTTTTT,TRBV6-5,few,TRBJ2-2,.
CAISAGQAGGETQYF,TGTGCCATCAGTGCCGGCCAGGCGGGAGGAGAGACCCAGTACTTC,TRBV10-3,many,TRBJ2-5,TRBD2
CASSLRMGPRGETQYF,TGTGCCAGCAGCTTAAGGATGGGACCCAGAGGAGAGACCCAGTACTTC,TRBV11-1,.,TRBJ2-5,.
CSITGLAGHTGELFF,TGCAGCATCACCGGACTAGCGGGACACACCGGGGAGCTGTTTTTT,TRBV29-1,.,TRBJ2-2,TRBD2
CSAGGTELNYGYTF,TGCAGTGCTGGCGGGACCGAACTTAACTATGGCTACACCTTC,TRBV20-1,few,TRBJ1-2,.
CASSLAPTGTGASYEQYF,TGTGCCAGCAGCTTAGCACCAACCGGGACAGGGGCCTCCTACGAGCAGTACTTC,TRBV7-2,many,TRBJ2-7,TRBD1
CAGQPLTENTEAFF,TGTGCGGGCCAGCCTCTGACGGAGAACACTGAAGCTTTCTTT,TRBV28,many,TRBJ1-1,.
CASSSGGGGLSYEQYF,TGTGCCAGCAGTAGCGGGGGGGGGGGGCTATCCTACGAGCAGTACTTC,TRBV28,many,TRBJ2-7,TRBD2
CAWREGAVEKLFF,TGTGCCTGGAGAGAGGGGGCGGTTGAAAAACTGTTTTTT,TRBV30,few,TRBJ1-4,TRBD1
CASSIDFLPSPQHF,TGTGCCAGTAGTATAGATTTCCTGCCCTCGCCCCAGCATTTT,TRBV19,few,TRBJ1-5,.
CASRASDLPQHF,TGTGCCAGCAGAGCCTCCGACTTGCCCCAGCATTTT,TRBV12-3/TRBV12-4,many,TRBJ1-5,.
CASSKIGQNGYTF,TGTGCCAGCAGCAAAATCGGGCAGAATGGCTACACCTTC,TRBV7-9,many,TRBJ1-2,.
CATGDIWGGYTF,TGTGCCACTGGGGACATCTGGGGAGGCTACACCTTC,TRBV24-1,many,TRBJ1-2,.
CASSPSSSGSFHEQYF,TGTGCCAGCAGCCCCAGCTCCAGCGGGAGTTTCCACGAGCAGTACTTC,TRBV7-2,many,TRBJ2-7,TRBD2
CASRTGGFGNQPQHF,TGTGCCAGTAGGACAGGGGGTTTCGGCAATCAGCCCCAGCATTTT,TRBV19,.,TRBJ1-5,TRBD1
CASSVSQGSNTEAFF,TGTGCCAGCAGCGTAAGCCAGGGGTCGAACACTGAAGCTTTCTTT,TRBV9,few,TRBJ1-1,.
CAIAWGNSPLHF,TGTGCCATCGCTTGGGGGAACTCACCCCTCCACTTT,TRBV24-1,few,TRBJ1-6,.
CASSVVTAGTEAFF,TGTGCCAGCAGCGTAGTGACGGCAGGAACTGAAGCTTTCTTT,TRBV9,.,TRBJ1-1,.
CASSLRGAGGDEQYF,TGCGCCAGCAGCTTGAGAGGGGCAGGTGGAGACGAGCAGTACTTC,TRBV5-1,few,TRBJ2-7,.
CATSPGAVRDTQYF,TGTGCCACCAGCCCGGGAGCGGTTAGGGATACGCAGTATTTT,TRBV15,few,TRBJ2-3,.
CASSPQGAGVEETQYF,TGTGCCAGCTCCCCACAAGGGGCGGGAGTGGAAGAGACCCAGTACTTC,TRBV25-1,few,TRBJ2-5,TRBD2
CSARDRLGVTSGTYTGELFF,TGCAGTGCTAGAGATCGTCTGGGGGTTACTAGCGGGACGTACACCGGGGAGCTGTTTTTT,TRBV20-1,.,TRBJ2-2,TRBD2
CSASSRRRNTEAFF,TGCAGTGCTAGTAGTAGACGGAGGAACACTGAAGCTTTCTTT,TRBV20-1,few,TRBJ1-1,.
CASRRLQGAKGTEAFF,TGTGCCAGCAGAAGACTTCAGGGGGCGAAGGGAACTGAAGCTTTCTTT,TRBV2,many,TRBJ1-1,TRBD1
CASSTSWGTGNYGYTF,TGTGCCAGCTCTACGTCGTGGGGGACTGGTAACTATGGCTACACCTTC,TRBV6-2/TRBV6-3,many,TRBJ1-2,.
CASSPVPGLAATGELFF,TGTGCCAGCAGTCCAGTTCCTGGACTAGCGGCAACCGGGGAGCTGTTTTTT,TRBV7-2,.,TRBJ2-2,TRBD2
CATSGRGSNQPQHF,TGTGCCACCAGTGGCAGGGGAAGCAATCAGCCCCAGCATTTT,TRBV24-1,few,TRBJ1-5,.
CAWSPGQPHNYGYTF,TGTGCCTGGAGTCCCGGACAGCCCCATAACTATGGCTACACCTTC,TRBV30,.,TRBJ1-2,.
CATTGKSDEKLFF,TGTGCCACCACAGGGAAGTCAGACGAAAAACTGTTTTTT,TRBV28,few,TRBJ1-4,.
CASSGFPRNLGQYF,TGTGCCAGCAGCGGATTCCCCCGCAATTTGGGGCAGTACTTC,TRBV11-2,few,TRBJ2-7,.
CSARDPGTSGKGGSEQYF,TGCAGTGCTAGAGATCCTGGGACTAGCGGGAAGGGAGGCAGCGAGCAGTACTTC,TRBV20-1,many,TRBJ2-7,TRBD2
CASTSSPGHQPQHF,TGTGCCAGCACGTCCTCACCGGGTCATCAGCCCCAGCATTTT,TRBV27,many,TRBJ1-5,.
CASSHRVALETQYF,TGTGCCAGCAGCCACAGGGTAGCTTTGGAGACCCAGTACTTC,TRBV7-9,many,TRBJ2-5,.
CSVTGLPVNIQYF,TGCAGCGTGACAGGGTTGCCTGTAAACATTCAGTACTTC,TRBV29-1,.,TRBJ2-4,TRBD1
CASSLTSGRYQETQYF,TGTGCCAGCAGCCTGACTAGCGGGAGATACCAAGAGACCCAGTACTTC,TRBV11-1,many,TRBJ2-5,TRBD2
CASSPLKFEPQYF,TGTGCCAGCAGCCCCCTAAAATTCGAGCCGCAGTACTTC,TRBV7-2,few,TRBJ2-7,.
CASSKAGETYEQYF,TGTGCCAGCTCAAAGGCGGGAGAAACATACGAGCAGTACTTC,TRBV6-2/TRBV6-3,few,TRBJ2-7,TRBD2
CSANRESYEQYF,TGCAGTGCAAACAGGGAGTCCTACGAGCAGTACTTC,TRBV20-1,many,TRBJ2-7,.
CASSLRTGNAGELFF,TGCGCCAGCAGCTTGCGGACAGGGAACGCCGGGGAGCTGTTTTTT,TRBV5-1,few,TRBJ2-2,TRBD1
CATFFSRNTIYF,TGTGCCACCTTTTTTTCTCGGAACACCATATATTTT,TRBV24-1,.,TRBJ1-3,.
CASSLMGQGAGEKLFF,TGCGCCAGCAGCTTGATGGGACAGGGGGCGGGTGAAAAACTGTTTTTT,TRBV5-1,.,TRBJ1-4,TRBD1
CASSTSGPGDEKLFF,.,TRBV6-1,many,TRBJ1-4,.
CASRILAGSSYNEQFF,TGTGCCAGCCGAATCTTAGCGGGGAGCTCCTACAATGAGCAGTTCTTC,TRBV28,.,TRBJ2-1,TRBD2
CSAGGGGIQETQYF,TGCAGCGCCGGTGGCGGAGGCATCCAAGAGACCCAGTACTTC,TRBV29-1,few,TRBJ2-5,.
CASSVVGQRGYEQYF,TGTGCCAGCAGCGTAGTGGGGCAGCGGGGCTACGAGCAGTACTTC,TRBV9,.,TRBJ2-7,TRBD2